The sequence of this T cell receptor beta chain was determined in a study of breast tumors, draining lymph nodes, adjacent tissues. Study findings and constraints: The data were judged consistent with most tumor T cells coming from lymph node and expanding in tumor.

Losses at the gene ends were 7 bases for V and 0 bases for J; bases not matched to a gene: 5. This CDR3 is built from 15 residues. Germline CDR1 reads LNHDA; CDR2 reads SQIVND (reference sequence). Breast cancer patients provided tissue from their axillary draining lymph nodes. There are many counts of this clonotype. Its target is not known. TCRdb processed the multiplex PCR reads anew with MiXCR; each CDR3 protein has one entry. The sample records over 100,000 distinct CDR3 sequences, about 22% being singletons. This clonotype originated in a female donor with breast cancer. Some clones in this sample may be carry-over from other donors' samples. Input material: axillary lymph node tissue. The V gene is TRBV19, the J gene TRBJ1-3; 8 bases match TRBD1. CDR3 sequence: CASKPRGPSGNTIYF. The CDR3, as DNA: TGTGCCAGTAAACCCAGGGGGCCCTCTGGAAACACCATATATTTT.